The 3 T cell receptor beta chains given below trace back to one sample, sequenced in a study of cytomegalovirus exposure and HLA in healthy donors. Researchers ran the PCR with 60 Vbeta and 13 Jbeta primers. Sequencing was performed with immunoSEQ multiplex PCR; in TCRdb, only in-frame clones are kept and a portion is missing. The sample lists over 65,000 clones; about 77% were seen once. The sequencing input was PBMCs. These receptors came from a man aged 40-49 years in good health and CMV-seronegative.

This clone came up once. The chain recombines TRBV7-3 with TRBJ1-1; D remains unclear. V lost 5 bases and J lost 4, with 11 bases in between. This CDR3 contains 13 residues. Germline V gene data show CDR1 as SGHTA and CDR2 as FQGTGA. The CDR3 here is CASSREPSTEAFF. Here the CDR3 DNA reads TGTGCCAGCAGCCGAGAACCGTCCACTGAAGCTTTCTTT.

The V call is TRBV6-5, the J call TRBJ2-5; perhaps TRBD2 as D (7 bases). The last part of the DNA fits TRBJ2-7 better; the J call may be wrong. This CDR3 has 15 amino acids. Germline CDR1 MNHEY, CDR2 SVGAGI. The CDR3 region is CASSPQWGGLYEQYF. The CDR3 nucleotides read TGTGCCAGCAGTCCCCAGTGGGGGGGCCTCTACGAGCAGTACTTC.

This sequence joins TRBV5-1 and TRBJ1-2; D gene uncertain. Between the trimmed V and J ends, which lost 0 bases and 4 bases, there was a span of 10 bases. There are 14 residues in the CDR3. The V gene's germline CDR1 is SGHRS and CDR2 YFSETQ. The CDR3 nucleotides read TGCGCCAGCAGCTTGGAGGCAGGAACCTATGGCTACACCTTC. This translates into CASSLEAGTYGYTF.